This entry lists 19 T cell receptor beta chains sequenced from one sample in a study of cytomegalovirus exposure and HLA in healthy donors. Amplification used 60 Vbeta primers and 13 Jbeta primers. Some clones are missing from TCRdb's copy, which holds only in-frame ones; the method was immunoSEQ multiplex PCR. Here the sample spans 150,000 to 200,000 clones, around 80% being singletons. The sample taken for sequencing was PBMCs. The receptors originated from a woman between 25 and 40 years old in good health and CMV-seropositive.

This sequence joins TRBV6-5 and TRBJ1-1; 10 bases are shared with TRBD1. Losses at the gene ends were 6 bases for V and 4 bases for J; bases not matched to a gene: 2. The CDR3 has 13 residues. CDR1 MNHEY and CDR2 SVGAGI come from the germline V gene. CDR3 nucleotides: TGTGCCAGCAGGAGACAGGGGGCCACTGAAGCTTTCTTT. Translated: CASRRQGATEAFF.

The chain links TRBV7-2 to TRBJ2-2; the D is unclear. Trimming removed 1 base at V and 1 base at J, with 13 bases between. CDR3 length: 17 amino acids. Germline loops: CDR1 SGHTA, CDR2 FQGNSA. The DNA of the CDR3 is TGTGCCAGCAGCTTAGGGGCGAGAAAAGGGAACACCGGGGAGCTGTTTTTT. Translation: CASSLGARKGNTGELFF.

The CDR3 loop is CASHGGGQDTQYF. DNA of the CDR3: TGCGCCAGCCACGGGGGGGGGCAAGATACGCAGTATTTT. This chain joins TRBV5-1 and TRBJ2-3, with TRBD2 matching 8 bases. The V segment lost 7 bases and the J segment 5 bases; nucleotides outside the gene matches: 6. The CDR3 extends over 13 amino acids. Germline V gene lookup returns CDR1 SGHRS and CDR2 YFSETQ.

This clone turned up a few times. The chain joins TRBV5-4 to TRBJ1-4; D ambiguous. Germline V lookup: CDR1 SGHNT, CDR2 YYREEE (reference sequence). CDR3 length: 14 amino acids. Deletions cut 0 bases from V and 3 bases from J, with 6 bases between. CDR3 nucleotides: TGTGCCAGCAGCTTGGGCAGGTCTAATGAAAAACTGTTTTTT. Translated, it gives CASSLGRSNEKLFF.

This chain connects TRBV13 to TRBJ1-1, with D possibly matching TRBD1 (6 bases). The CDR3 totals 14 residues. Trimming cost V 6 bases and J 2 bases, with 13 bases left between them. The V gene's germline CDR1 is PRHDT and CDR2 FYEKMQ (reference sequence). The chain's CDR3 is CASREFRGNTEAFF. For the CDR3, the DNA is TGTGCCAGCAGGGAATTCAGGGGCAACACTGAAGCTTTCTTT. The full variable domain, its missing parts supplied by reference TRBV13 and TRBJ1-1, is AAGVIQSPRHLIKEKRETATLKCYPIPRHDTVYWYQQGPGQDPQFLISFYEKMQSDKGSIPDRFSAQQFSDYHSELNMSSLELGDSALYFCASREFRGNTEAFFGQGTRLTVV.

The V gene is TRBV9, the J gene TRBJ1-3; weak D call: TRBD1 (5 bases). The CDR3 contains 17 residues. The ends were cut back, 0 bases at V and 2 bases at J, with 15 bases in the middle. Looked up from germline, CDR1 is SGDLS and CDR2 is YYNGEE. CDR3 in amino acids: CASSVEARVWTGNTIYF. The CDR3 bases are TGTGCCAGCAGCGTAGAGGCCAGGGTATGGACTGGAAACACCATATATTTT.

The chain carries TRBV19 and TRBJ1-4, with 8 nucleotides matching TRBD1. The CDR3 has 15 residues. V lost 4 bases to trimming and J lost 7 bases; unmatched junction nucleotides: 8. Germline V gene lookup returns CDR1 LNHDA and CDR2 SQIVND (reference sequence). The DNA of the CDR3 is TGTGCCAGTAGTAGAGGGACAGGTCACTCTGAAAAACTGTTTTTT. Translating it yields CASSRGTGHSEKLFF.

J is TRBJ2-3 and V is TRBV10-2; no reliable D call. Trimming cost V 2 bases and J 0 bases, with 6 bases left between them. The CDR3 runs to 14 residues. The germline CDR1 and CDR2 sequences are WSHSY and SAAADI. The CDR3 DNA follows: TGCGCCAGCAGTGAGATTACTAGCACAGATACGCAGTATTTT. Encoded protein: CASSEITSTDTQYF.

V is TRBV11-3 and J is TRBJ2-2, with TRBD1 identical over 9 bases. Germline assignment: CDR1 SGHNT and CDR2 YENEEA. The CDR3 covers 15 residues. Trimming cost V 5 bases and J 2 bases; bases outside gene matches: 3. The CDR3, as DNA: TGTGCCAGCAGCCGGACAGGGGCAAACACCGGGGAGCTGTTTTTT. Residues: CASSRTGANTGELFF.

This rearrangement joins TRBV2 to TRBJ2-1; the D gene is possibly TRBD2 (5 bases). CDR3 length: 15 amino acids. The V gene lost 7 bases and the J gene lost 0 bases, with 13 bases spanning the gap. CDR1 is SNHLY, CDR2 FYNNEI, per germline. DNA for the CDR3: TGTGCCAGCATCCCTACTAGGAACTCCTACAATGAGCAGTTCTTC. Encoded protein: CASIPTRNSYNEQFF.

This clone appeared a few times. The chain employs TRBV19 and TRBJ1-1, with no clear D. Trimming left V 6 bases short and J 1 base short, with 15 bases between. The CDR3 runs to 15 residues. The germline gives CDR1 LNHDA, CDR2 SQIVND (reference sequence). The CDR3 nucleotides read TGTGCCAGTAGCACCCAAAGCGTCCGGAACACTGAAGCTTTCTTT. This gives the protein CASSTQSVRNTEAFF.

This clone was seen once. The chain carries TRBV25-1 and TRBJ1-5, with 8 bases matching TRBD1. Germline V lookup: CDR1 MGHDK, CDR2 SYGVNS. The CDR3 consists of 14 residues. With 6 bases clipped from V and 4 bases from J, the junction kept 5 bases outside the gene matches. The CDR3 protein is CASRGQGQNQPQHF. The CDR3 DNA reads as TGTGCCAGCAGAGGACAGGGTCAGAATCAGCCCCAGCATTTT.

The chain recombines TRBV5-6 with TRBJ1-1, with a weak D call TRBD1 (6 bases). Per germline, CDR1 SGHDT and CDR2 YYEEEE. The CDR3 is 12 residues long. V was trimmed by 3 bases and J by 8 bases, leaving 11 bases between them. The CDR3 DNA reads TGTGCCAGCAGCTCAAGTACAGGGGAAGCTTTCTTT. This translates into CASSSSTGEAFF. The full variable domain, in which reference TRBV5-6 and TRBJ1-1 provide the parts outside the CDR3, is DAGVTQSPTHLIKTRGQQVTLRCSPKSGHDTVSWYQQALGQGPQFIFQYYEEEERQRGNFPDRFSGHQFPNYSSELNVNALLLGDSALYLCASSSSTGEAFFGQGTRLTVV.

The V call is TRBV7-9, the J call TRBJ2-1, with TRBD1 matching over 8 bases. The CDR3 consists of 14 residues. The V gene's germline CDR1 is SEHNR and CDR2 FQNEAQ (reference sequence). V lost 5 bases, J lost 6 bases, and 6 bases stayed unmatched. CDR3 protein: CASSPWTGTNEQFF. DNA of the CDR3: TGTGCCAGCAGCCCCTGGACAGGGACCAATGAGCAGTTCTTC. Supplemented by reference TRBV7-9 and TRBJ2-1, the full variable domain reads DTGVSQNPRHKITKRGQNVTFRCDPISEHNRLYWYRQTLGQGPEFLTYFQNEAQLEKSRLLSDRFSAERPKGSFSTLEIQRTEQGDSAMYLCASSPWTGTNEQFFGPGTRLTVL.

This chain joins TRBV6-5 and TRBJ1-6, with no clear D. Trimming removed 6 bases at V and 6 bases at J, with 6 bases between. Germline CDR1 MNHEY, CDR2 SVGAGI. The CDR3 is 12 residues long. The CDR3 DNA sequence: TGTGCCAGCAGAGCCGGTAATTCACCCCTCCACTTT. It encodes CASRAGNSPLHF.

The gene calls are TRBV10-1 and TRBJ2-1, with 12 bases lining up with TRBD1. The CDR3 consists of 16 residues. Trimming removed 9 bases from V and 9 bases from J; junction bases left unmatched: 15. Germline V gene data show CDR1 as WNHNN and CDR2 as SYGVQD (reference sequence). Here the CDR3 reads CARVQYRDRGRGEQFF. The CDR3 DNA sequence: TGCGCCAGGGTCCAATACCGGGACAGGGGGCGCGGTGAGCAGTTCTTC.

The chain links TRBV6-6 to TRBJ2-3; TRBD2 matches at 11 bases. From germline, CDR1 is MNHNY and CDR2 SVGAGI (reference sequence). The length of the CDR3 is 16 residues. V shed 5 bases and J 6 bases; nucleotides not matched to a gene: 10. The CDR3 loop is CASSQGLAGGQDTQYF. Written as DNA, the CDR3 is TGTGCCAGCAGTCAAGGATTAGCGGGGGGGCAGGATACGCAGTATTTT.

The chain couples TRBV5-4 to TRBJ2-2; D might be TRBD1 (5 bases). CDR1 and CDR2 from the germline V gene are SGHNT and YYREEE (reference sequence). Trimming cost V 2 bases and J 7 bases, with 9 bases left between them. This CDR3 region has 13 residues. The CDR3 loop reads CASSFDRHGELFF. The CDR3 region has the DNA TGTGCCAGCAGCTTCGACAGACACGGGGAGCTGTTTTTT.

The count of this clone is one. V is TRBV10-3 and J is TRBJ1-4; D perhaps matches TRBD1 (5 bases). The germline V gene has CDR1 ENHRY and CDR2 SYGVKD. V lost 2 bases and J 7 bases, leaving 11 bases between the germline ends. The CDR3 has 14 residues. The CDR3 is CAISEGGAGEKLFF. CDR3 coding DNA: TGTGCCATCAGTGAGGGGGGAGCGGGTGAAAAACTGTTTTTT.